This T cell receptor (beta chain) was profiled in a study of T cells in Graves' hyperthyroidism and ophthalmopathy. The CDR3 consists of 14 residues. With 6 bases removed from V and 2 bases from J, the gap between germline ends came to 14 bases. Germline lookup yields CDR1 WSHSY and CDR2 SAAADI. Template material for amplifying TCR beta CDR3 regions consisted of RNA transcripts. HTBI primers drove first-round RT-PCR of the TCR CDR3. TCRdb called the multiplex PCR reads again in MiXCR, with one record for every CDR3 protein. This table holds roughly 710,000 distinct CDR3 sequences, 35% found once. This clonotype was seen only once.

The sample was blood. The V call is TRBV10-2, the J call TRBJ2-7; D is possibly TRBD1 or TRBD2 (5 bases each). This TCR derives from a woman aged 40 to 50 with Graves' hyperthyroidism. CDR3 coding DNA: TGCGCCAGCAGGGCCAGGGAGTTGGCCTACGAGCAGTACTTC. It is translated as CASRARELAYEQYF.